This T cell receptor beta chain appears in the sequencing data of a study of Graves' ophthalmopathy and Graves' hyperthyroidism. CDR1 is LNHDA and CDR2 is SQIVND in the germline V gene (reference sequence). This CDR3 has 16 residues. Losses at the gene ends were 4 bases for V and 0 bases for J; bases not matched to a gene: 5. This clonotype was recorded at least ten times. Using RNA transcripts, the TCR beta CDR3 regions were amplified. The authors performed first-round RT-PCR with HTBI primers and then a second-round multiplex PCR. TCRdb reanalysed the multiplex PCR reads using MiXCR and keeps one entry per CDR3 protein. The data hold approximately 410,000 distinct CDR3 sequences, with about 16% observed a single time.

The TCR comes from a woman under 30 with stable Graves' hyperthyroidism. The chain combines TRBV19 with TRBJ1-5; 8 bases match TRBD1. Sequenced material: peripheral blood. The CDR3 protein is CASSTLTGGSNQPQHF. DNA for the CDR3: TGTGCCAGTAGTACACTTACAGGGGGTAGCAATCAGCCCCAGCATTTT.